A selection of T cell receptor beta chains follows, all from one sample in a study of T cell changes during pregnancy in multiple sclerosis. TCRdb keeps only in-frame clones here, not all; method: immunoSEQ multiplex PCR. The profile covers 100,000 to 130,000 clones, with 80% to 95% appearing a single time and 0.78% taken by the ten largest. The sample consisted of peripheral blood, taken in the third trimester of pregnancy. Receptors originate from a female donor in good health, enrolled as a control in a pregnancy study. The CDR3 runs from the conserved cysteine through the conserved F or W. D genes are given only for firm matches. The size entry is marked missing in some rows and otherwise reads once, few, many or a size class.

d_call	j_call	v_call	clone_size	cdr3_aa	cdr3_nt
.	TRBJ1-1	TRBV6-6	.	CASSEGTEAFF	TGTGCCAGCAGTGAGGGAACTGAAGCTTTCTTT
.	TRBJ2-1	TRBV4-2	.	CASSQDIEFSKNEQFF	TGTGCCAGCAGCCAAGATATTGAGTTCTCAAAGAATGAGCAGTTCTTC
.	TRBJ2-2	TRBV6-5	.	CASRSQGNGELFF	TGTGCCAGCAGATCACAGGGAAACGGGGAGCTGTTTTTT
.	TRBJ1-2	TRBV7-9	.	CASSLNGFGYTF	TGTGCCAGCAGCTTAAACGGGTTTGGCTACACCTTC
.	TRBJ1-1	TRBV7-2	once	CASSLSGVNTEAFF	TGTGCCAGCAGCTTATCCGGAGTGAACACTGAAGCTTTCTTT
.	TRBJ1-5	TRBV5-4	.	CASSLSGNQPQHF	TGTGCCAGCAGCTTGTCGGGGAATCAGCCCCAGCATTTT
.	TRBJ1-1	TRBV4-2	few	CASSQATGEAFF	TGTGCCAGCAGCCAAGCAACGGGAGAAGCTTTCTTT
.	TRBJ1-2	TRBV12-2	.	CASRLGQGGNYGYTF	TGTGCAAGTCGCTTGGGACAGGGGGGCAACTATGGCTACACCTTC
.	TRBJ1-1	TRBV13	.	CASRRGVTEAFF	TGTGCCAGCAGAAGGGGCGTCACTGAAGCTTTCTTT
TRBD2	TRBJ2-2	TRBV4-2	.	CASSQDTSGETNTGELFF	TGTGCCAGCAGCCAAGATACTAGCGGGGAAACGAACACCGGGGAGCTGTTTTTT
TRBD1	TRBJ1-1	TRBV25-1	.	CASSGGGYWGQMNTEAFF	TGTGCCAGCAGTGGTGGGGGTTATTGGGGACAGATGAACACTGAAGCTTTCTTT
.	TRBJ2-7	TRBV10-3	.	CAISEQKARAYEQYF	TGTGCCATCAGTGAGCAGAAGGCGAGGGCCTACGAGCAGTACTTC